This T cell receptor (beta chain) derives from a study of identical twins. With regard to this clonotype: Its antigen is unidentified.

Findings and caveats of the study: The analysis was cross-sectional rather than longitudinal within donors.

Unique molecular identifiers were present on the cDNA, which also gained a universal primer site by template switching. MiXCR, applied by TCRdb to the 5' RACE reads, yields one record per CDR3 protein. The data show hundreds of thousands of distinct CDR3 sequences, 12% seen once. Germline loops: CDR1 MDHEN, CDR2 SYDVKM. V was trimmed by 8 bases and J by 1 base, leaving 19 bases between them. This CDR3 region has 16 residues. The data were also submitted as part of a second study, on yellow fever vaccine responses in identical twins.

This sequence originates from a woman in her late teens or twenties in good health. Sequencing was done on a sample of PBMCs. V gene TRBV28 combines with J gene TRBJ2-3; possibly TRBD1 or TRBD2 for D (5 bases each). The CDR3 reads CASYHERKGGTDTQYF. The DNA of the CDR3 is TGTGCCAGCTACCACGAGCGGAAAGGGGGCACAGATACGCAGTATTTT.